The 21 T cell receptor beta chains below were found in one sample sequenced in a study of cytomegalovirus exposure and HLA in healthy donors. 60 Vbeta and 13 Jbeta primers were used in PCR. Method: immunoSEQ multiplex PCR; TCRdb's copy keeps in-frame clones and lacks some. The sample lists about 140,000 clones; 75% to 85% were seen once. Sequenced sample: PBMCs. The source of these receptors is a male donor in good health and CMV-seronegative.

This clone has a handful of counts. V and J are TRBV5-1 and TRBJ1-5; D is unclear. V lost 4 bases and J lost 6, with 11 bases in between. Germline values: CDR1 SGHRS, CDR2 YFSETQ. The CDR3 covers 13 residues. The CDR3 sequence is CASSGGSGQPQHF. In nucleotides, the CDR3 is TGCGCCAGCAGCGGTGGATCGGGTCAGCCCCAGCATTTT.

The V gene is TRBV2, the J gene TRBJ2-1, with 8 bases that match TRBD2. CDR1 SNHLY and CDR2 FYNNEI come from the germline V gene. This CDR3 contains 15 residues. Germline trimming cut 4 bases from V and 9 bases from J; bases unmatched to any gene: 11. The CDR3 DNA reads TGTGCCAGCAGTGTAGGTCGGGGGGGCATCGGTGAGCAGTTCTTC. Its protein is CASSVGRGGIGEQFF.

The rearrangement joins TRBV5-4 to TRBJ1-4; no reliable D call. CDR3 size: 13 residues. The V end lost 0 bases, the J end lost 8 bases, and 8 bases lay between the germline ends. The germline CDR1 and CDR2 sequences are SGHNT and YYREEE (reference sequence). The DNA for the CDR3 is TGTGCCAGCAGCTTGGGGACTGCCGAAAAACTGTTTTTT. It specifies CASSLGTAEKLFF.

The J gene is TRBJ1-6, the V gene TRBV6-1, with D maybe TRBD1 (5 bases). The CDR3 is made up of 17 amino acids. Germline CDR1 reads MNHNS; CDR2 reads SASEGT. V shed 2 bases and J shed 4 bases, with 15 bases lying between them. CDR3 bases: TGTGCCAGCAGTGAAAGGGGCAGTCCCCCATATAATTCACCCCTCCACTTT. Its protein is CASSERGSPPYNSPLHF.

The chain employs TRBV18 and TRBJ2-3; 8 bases line up with TRBD1. CDR1 KGHSH and CDR2 LQKENI come from the germline V gene. Losses at the gene ends were 5 bases for V and 8 bases for J; bases not matched to a gene: 12. This CDR3 contains 15 residues. The CDR3: CASSADRARGSTQYF. The CDR3 DNA reads as TGTGCCAGCTCAGCGGACAGGGCCCGAGGGTCTACGCAGTATTTT.

The chain uses TRBV15 and TRBJ1-4; D gene ambiguous. The CDR3 runs 15 residues. The germline V and J ends were trimmed by 3 bases and 5 bases, with 13 bases remaining between them. The germline CDR1 and CDR2 sequences are LNHNV and YYDKDF (reference sequence). CDR3 nucleotide sequence: TGTGCCACCAGCAGTCCCTGGGGAGAAAATGAAAAACTGTTTTTT. It yields the protein CATSSPWGENEKLFF.

The chain is built from TRBV6-1 and TRBJ2-6, with D possibly matching TRBD1 (5 bases). The germline CDR1 and CDR2 sequences are MNHNS and SASEGT. This CDR3 has 15 amino acids. Trimming removed 5 bases from V and 0 bases from J, with 8 bases in between. In nucleotides, the CDR3 is TGTGCCAGCAGTACAGGTAACTCTGGGGCCAACGTCCTGACTTTC. It translates to CASSTGNSGANVLTF.

Here the CDR3 reads CAISDPGQGLPYGYTF. In nucleotides, the CDR3 is TGTGCCATCAGTGACCCTGGACAGGGGCTTCCTTATGGCTACACCTTC. The V call is TRBV10-3, the J call TRBJ1-2; 9 positions match TRBD1. From germline, CDR1 is ENHRY and CDR2 SYGVKD. The CDR3 length is 16 residues. With 3 bases clipped from V and 5 bases from J, the junction kept 10 bases outside the gene matches.

Points on this clone: A junction end diverges from the germline sequence, so it may reflect a read error. Other DNA sequences in the same sample also yield this CDR3. The chain carries TRBV7-9 and TRBJ1-1, with D uncertain. The CDR3 runs to 14 residues. Germline V CDR1 and CDR2: SEHNR, FQNEAQ (reference sequence). CDR3 protein: CASSLHSLNTEAFF. CDR3 bases: TGTGCCAGCAGCTTACACAGCCTGAACACTGAAGCTTTCTTC. The whole variable domain, filled in from reference TRBV7-9 and TRBJ1-1, reads DTGVSQNPRHKITKRGQNVTFRCDPISEHNRLYWYRQTLGQGPEFLTYFQNEAQLEKSRLLSDRFSAERPKGSFSTLEIQRTEQGDSAMYLCASSLHSLNTEAFFGQGTRLTVV.

With respect to this clone: Other DNA sequences in this specimen translate into the identical CDR3. The gene calls are TRBV7-9 and TRBJ1-3, with D maybe TRBD1 (5 bases). The germline V gene has CDR1 SEHNR and CDR2 FQNEAQ (reference sequence). The CDR3 is 14 amino acids. Trimming shortened V by 2 bases and J by 0 bases, and 5 bases separated the two germline ends. DNA for the CDR3: TGTGCCAGCAGCTTAACAGGCTCTGGAAACACCATATATTTT. Its translation is CASSLTGSGNTIYF.

The chain uses TRBV12-5 and TRBJ1-1; D may be TRBD1 (6 bases). V shed 5 bases and J shed 3 bases, with 19 bases lying between them. The length of the CDR3 is 16 residues. The germline V gene has CDR1 LGHNT and CDR2 FRNRAP. CDR3 sequence (DNA): TGTGCTAGTGGTCCTATCAGGGGAGATGGAGACACTGAAGCTTTCTTT. As protein: CASGPIRGDGDTEAFF.

This clone was recorded many times. V is TRBV4-3 and J is TRBJ2-1; tentative D call: TRBD2 (7 bases). V was clipped by 1 base and J by 5 bases, with 15 bases between them. Germline V gives CDR1 LGHNA, CDR2 YSLEER. The CDR3 is made up of 16 amino acids. Written as DNA, the CDR3 is TGCGCCAGCAGCCAAGCGGGGGGCTCGACTGACAATGAGCAGTTCTTC. Its translation is CASSQAGGSTDNEQFF.

The chain joins TRBV27 to TRBJ2-3; D is perhaps TRBD1 (5 bases). V was cut by 7 bases and J by 2 bases, with 10 bases left in between. Germline CDR1 MNHEY, CDR2 SMNVEV (reference sequence). CDR3 length equals 13 residues. The CDR3 region has the DNA TGTGCCAGCAAGGGGCAGGCCACAGATACGCAGTATTTT. This encodes CASKGQATDTQYF.

The V gene is TRBV6-5, the J gene TRBJ2-5; D is ambiguous. The CDR3 totals 16 residues. Trimming removed 0 bases at V and 5 bases at J, with 16 bases between. CDR1 and CDR2 from the germline V gene are MNHEY and SVGAGI. The CDR3 here is CASSYSIPPGGETQYF. The CDR3 bases are TGTGCCAGCAGTTACTCGATACCCCCGGGTGGTGAGACCCAGTACTTC.

This sequence joins TRBV29-1 and TRBJ2-1; 9 bases fit TRBD1. CDR3 length: 16 amino acids. Germline CDR1 SQVTM, CDR2 ANQGSEA. V was pared by 0 bases and J by 0 bases, with 3 bases of the junction left unmatched. Here the CDR3 reads CSVEERTGDSYNEQFF. In DNA, the CDR3 is TGCAGCGTTGAAGAGAGGACAGGGGACTCCTACAATGAGCAGTTCTTC.

The chain links TRBV13 to TRBJ2-3; D unclear. V gave up 2 bases and J gave up 0 bases, with 6 bases separating them. Germline V gene lookup returns CDR1 PRHDT and CDR2 FYEKMQ (reference sequence). The CDR3 totals 14 residues. CDR3: CASSLLTSTDTQYF. CDR3 nucleotide sequence: TGTGCCAGCAGCTTATTAACTAGCACAGATACGCAGTATTTT.

This clone has only a few counts. The chain couples TRBV21-1 to TRBJ2-5; the table's D call of TRBD2 was not tested on the DNA. TRBV21-1 represents a pseudogene. The CDR3 loop spans 16 amino acids. In nucleotides, the CDR3 is TGTGCCAGCAGCAAAGAGGAGAGCGGGGGACGGGAGACCCAGTACTTC. It encodes CASSKEESGGRETQYF.

V and J are TRBV18 and TRBJ2-5, with 10 nucleotides matching TRBD1. There are 15 residues in the CDR3. The V gene end was trimmed by 2 bases and the J gene end by 9 bases; junction bases not matched to a gene: 9. The V gene's germline CDR1 is KGHSH and CDR2 LQKENI. The CDR3 sequence is CASSPREDRGEAQYF. CDR3 nucleotide sequence: TGTGCCAGCTCACCAAGAGAGGACAGGGGGGAGGCCCAGTACTTC.

The chain combines TRBV7-9 with TRBJ2-2; 12 positions match TRBD2. The germline CDR1 and CDR2 sequences are SEHNR and FQNEAQ (reference sequence). The junction had 7 bases not matched to a gene; V was cut back by 5 bases and J by 6 bases. The CDR3 contains 16 residues. The CDR3 reads CASSQSLAGGPGELFF. The CDR3 DNA reads as TGTGCCAGCAGCCAATCCCTAGCGGGGGGGCCCGGGGAGCTGTTTTTT.

The rearrangement links TRBV6-4 to TRBJ2-3; 8 nucleotides agree with TRBD2. The CDR3 consists of 15 residues. The junction had 9 bases not matched to a gene; V was cut back by 6 bases and J by 4 bases. Germline values: CDR1 MRHNA, CDR2 SNTAGT. The CDR3 is CASREKAGAADTQYF. CDR3 DNA: TGTGCCAGCAGAGAAAAAGCGGGGGCAGCAGATACGCAGTATTTT.

This rearrangement joins TRBV2 to TRBJ1-2, with TRBD1 matching 8 bases. V was pared by 5 bases and J by 5 bases, with 4 bases of the junction left unmatched. There are 13 residues in the CDR3. Germline CDR1 SNHLY, CDR2 FYNNEI. The CDR3, as DNA: TGTGCCAGCAGTCAGGGGGCTGATTATGGCTACACCTTC. It translates to CASSQGADYGYTF. Full variable domain (remainder filled in from reference TRBV2 and TRBJ1-2): EPEVTQTPSHQVTQMGQEVILRCVPISNHLYFYWYRQILGQKVEFLVSFYNNEISEKSEIFDDQFSVERPDGSNFTLKIRSTKLEDSAMYFCASSQGADYGYTFGSGTRLTVV.